This T cell receptor beta chain was recorded in a study of CXCR3-negative and CXCR3-positive naive CD8 T cells. General observations from the study: Much lower diversity was found in memory CD8+ cells, while both naive subsets had comparably high diversity. The TRB CDR3s that CXCR3-positive naive cells carried were more hydrophobic than those of CXCR3-negative naive cells. Fresh PBMCs served for most assays, and CXCR3 expression fell partially after cryopreservation. TCR strength was inferred from TRB CDR3 properties, while surface CD5 was comparable between naive subsets.

Comment on this clonotype: No antigen is known for it.

The CDR3 runs 13 residues. The germline V gene has CDR1 MGHRA and CDR2 YSYEKL. Naive CD8+ T lymphocytes were specified as CD45RO-CCR7+CD27+CD95-. TRB cDNA libraries were made by UMI-labeled 5' RACE. TCRdb reanalyzed the 5' RACE reads, giving one entry per CDR3 protein sequence and no DNA. The ten top clones account for about 0.5%, within a sample of some 50,000 distinct CDR3 sequences. Sequenced sample: naive CXCR3+ CD8+ T cells from blood. Subset defined: CD45RO-CCR7+CD27+CD95- naive CD8+ T cells expressing CXCR3 (TNR3+). The chain employs TRBV4-1 and TRBJ2-7. This receptor was identified in a human donor in good health. Some clones in this sample may be carry-over from other donors' samples. The CDR3 sequence is CASSQGDLYEQYF.